The sample holds many counts of the clone carrying this T cell receptor (beta chain). Its antigen is not known. Trimming cost V 0 bases and J 0 bases; bases outside gene matches: 3. This CDR3 has 17 residues. Germline V gene data show CDR1 as SQVTM and CDR2 as ANQGSEA. This sample was taken from a study of early T cells in non-severe SARS-CoV-2 infection. Background on the study: Bulk RNA from unsorted whole blood was sequenced; chains were unpaired. The study's findings and limits: Matching with VDJdb favored anti-spike CD8 responses (missing private and CD4 specificities).

Attachment of unique molecular identifiers to individual cDNA molecules was performed. TCRdb re-called the 5' RACE reads through MiXCR, storing one row per CDR3 protein. This table holds approximately 98,000 distinct CDR3 sequences, around an eighth found once. The TCR sequence derives from an adult who was a healthcare worker with PCR-confirmed SARS-CoV-2 infection or an uninfected control (not recorded which). The V call is TRBV29-1, the J call TRBJ2-1, with 12 positions matching TRBD2. The sequenced material came from whole blood. The CDR3 DNA follows: TGCAGCGTTGAAGAGGGACTAGCGGGCCTCTCCTACAATGAGCAGTTCTTC. It encodes CSVEEGLAGLSYNEQFF.